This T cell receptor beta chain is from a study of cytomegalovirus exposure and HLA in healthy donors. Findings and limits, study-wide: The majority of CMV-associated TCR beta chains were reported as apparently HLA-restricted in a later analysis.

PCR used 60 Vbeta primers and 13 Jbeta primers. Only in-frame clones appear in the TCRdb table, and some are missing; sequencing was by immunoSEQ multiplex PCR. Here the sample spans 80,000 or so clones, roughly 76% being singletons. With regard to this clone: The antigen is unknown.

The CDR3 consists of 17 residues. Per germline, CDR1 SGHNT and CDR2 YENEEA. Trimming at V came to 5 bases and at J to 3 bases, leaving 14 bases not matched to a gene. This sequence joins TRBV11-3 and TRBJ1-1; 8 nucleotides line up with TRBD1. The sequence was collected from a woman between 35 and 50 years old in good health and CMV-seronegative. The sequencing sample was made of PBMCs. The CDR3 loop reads CASSPGQGRASDTEAFF. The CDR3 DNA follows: TGTGCCAGCAGCCCAGGACAGGGTCGCGCCTCGGACACTGAAGCTTTCTTT.